This T cell receptor beta chain was found in a study of neurological immune-mediated disorders. Synthesis of cDNA was accomplished via 5'RACE employing 10-nucleotide random UMIs. From the 5' RACE reads, TCRdb called clonotypes with MiXCR, one entry per CDR3 protein. The sample has tens of thousands of distinct CDR3 sequences; over 2% are singletons. The CDR3 runs 15 residues. Losses at the gene ends were 4 bases for V and 2 bases for J; bases not matched to a gene: 6. From germline, CDR1 is SGHRS and CDR2 YFSETQ. This clonotype was seen ten or more times. The rearrangement uses TRBV5-1 and TRBJ2-3; TRBD2 agrees at 8 bases. This TCR derives from a man aged 45 to 65 with multiple sclerosis. Sequencing input: PBMCs. The CDR3 DNA is TGCGCCAGCAGCACCGGAGCGGGGGTCACAGATACGCAGTATTTT. Its protein product is CASSTGAGVTDTQYF.